Each of the 13 T cell receptor beta chains below was sequenced from the same sample in a study of monozygotic twins with inflammatory bowel disease. TCRdb reprocessed the 5' RACE reads and keeps a single row for each CDR3 protein, giving no DNA. This table holds fewer than 550,000 distinct CDR3 sequences. Sequenced: blood. All receptors come from a human donor with ulcerative colitis or Crohn's disease, or a healthy co-twin of an affected twin (not recorded which).

The chain has TRBV6-1 and TRBJ2-1; TCRdb names TRBD1, which stays unverified in the absence of DNA. The CDR3 runs to 14 residues. Per the germline V gene, CDR1 is MNHNS and CDR2 is SASEGT. CDR3 protein: CASSRQGAGNEQFF.

This sequence joins TRBV20-1 and TRBJ2-3. CDR3 length: 11 residues. Germline V gene data show CDR1 as DFQATT and CDR2 as SNEGSKA (reference sequence). The CDR3 here is CSARVTDTQYF.

The chain recombines TRBV7-2 with TRBJ1-1; TCRdb calls TRBD1, which cannot be checked without DNA. Germline loops: CDR1 SGHTA, CDR2 FQGNSA. The CDR3 runs 14 residues. The CDR3 sequence is CASSTGGVGTEAFF.

This chain links TRBV5-1 with TRBJ2-7; TCRdb's D call, TRBD1, is unchecked because there is no DNA. This CDR3 contains 17 residues. Germline loops: CDR1 SGHRS, CDR2 YFSETQ. The CDR3 loop reads CASSSKKKTGGEIEQYF.

This rearrangement joins TRBV14 to TRBJ2-7; TCRdb's D gene call, TRBD1, goes unchecked for lack of DNA. There are 13 residues in the CDR3. The germline gives CDR1 SGHDN, CDR2 FVKESK. The CDR3: CASSHGTRYEQYF. Drawing the rest from reference TRBV14 and TRBJ2-7, the complete variable domain is EAGVTQFPSHSVIEKGQTVTLRCDPISGHDNLYWYRRVMGKEIKFLLHFVKESKQDESGMPNNRFLAERTGGTYSTLKVQPAELEDSGVYFCASSHGTRYEQYFGPGTRLTVT.

The chain recombines TRBV29-1 with TRBJ2-3; without DNA, the TCRdb call of TRBD1 cannot be checked. Germline CDR1 is SQVTM and CDR2 is ANQGSEA. This CDR3 region has 13 residues. CDR3 residues: CSVEAWGGYTQYF.

The chain carries TRBV28 and TRBJ2-2; no DNA is available, so the TRBD1 call from TCRdb remains unchecked. The CDR3 is 16 residues long. CDR1 and CDR2 from the germline V gene are MDHEN and SYDVKM. CDR3: CASSSTGGGFSGELFF.

CDR3 in amino acids: CASSGRTVNTEAFF. The chain couples TRBV5-5 to TRBJ1-1. The CDR3 consists of 14 residues. Germline V gene data show CDR1 as SGHKS and CDR2 as YYEKEE (reference sequence).

The V call is TRBV7-9, the J call TRBJ2-7; as DNA is missing, the TRBD2 call by TCRdb cannot be tested. CDR1 and CDR2 from the germline V gene are SEHNR and FQNEAQ (reference sequence). This CDR3 spans 15 amino acids. CDR3 region: CASSSRLAGTYEQYF.

The rearrangement uses TRBV20-1 and TRBJ2-2; TCRdb reports TRBD1, a call that lacks DNA to check it against. The germline gives CDR1 DFQATT, CDR2 SNEGSKA (reference sequence). The CDR3 length is 15 residues. This chain's CDR3 is CSAPTGGRHTGELFF.

The rearrangement links TRBV3-1 to TRBJ1-1; TCRdb's D gene call, TRBD1, goes unchecked for lack of DNA. The CDR3 consists of 14 residues. Germline V gene lookup returns CDR1 LGHDT and CDR2 YNNKEL (reference sequence). The CDR3 loop reads CASRRTIRGTEAFF.

This chain joins TRBV10-3 and TRBJ1-5. Germline V CDR1 and CDR2: ENHRY, SYGVKD. This CDR3 spans 14 amino acids. Here the CDR3 reads CAISEAGGGQPQHF.

The V and J genes are TRBV3-1 and TRBJ1-1; the D call from TCRdb, TRBD1, cannot be confirmed without DNA. CDR1 is LGHDT, CDR2 YNNKEL, per germline (reference sequence). This CDR3 spans 14 amino acids. CDR3 protein: CASSPKGLNTEAFF. Combining the CDR3 with reference TRBV3-1 and TRBJ1-1 gives the whole variable domain DTAVSQTPKYLVTQMGNDKSIKCEQNLGHDTMYWYKQDSKKFLKIMFSYNNKELIINETVPNRFSPKSPDKAHLNLHINSLELGDSAVYFCASSPKGLNTEAFFGQGTRLTVV.